This T cell receptor (beta chain) was sequenced in a study of blood T cell repertoires in COVID-19. In the study overall: Sources were T cells, B-cell-depleted T cells, or PBMCs; the material itself was cDNA or gDNA.

The CDR3 runs 17 residues. Authors' data handling: Amplified reference gene primers provided the basis for estimating nucleated cell counts. The protocol was immunoSEQ multiplex PCR, while the TCRdb copy is restricted to in-frame clones and leaves out a portion. V and J calls and clone size follow that table, whereas D and trimming were derived from the DNA. The sample has over 140,000 clones; about four fifths are singletons. Sequencing was carried out using peripheral blood. This TCR derives from a woman aged 55-69 years with acute or convalescent COVID-19. J is TRBJ2-1 and V is TRBV12-1; the tabulated D call, TRBD2, remains unverified against the DNA. TRBV12-1 is assigned pseudogene status. CDR3: CASSFPREREGLDEQFF. The CDR3 nucleotides are TGTGCCAGCAGCTTTCCTCGTGAGCGGGAGGGCCTCGATGAGCAGTTCTTC.